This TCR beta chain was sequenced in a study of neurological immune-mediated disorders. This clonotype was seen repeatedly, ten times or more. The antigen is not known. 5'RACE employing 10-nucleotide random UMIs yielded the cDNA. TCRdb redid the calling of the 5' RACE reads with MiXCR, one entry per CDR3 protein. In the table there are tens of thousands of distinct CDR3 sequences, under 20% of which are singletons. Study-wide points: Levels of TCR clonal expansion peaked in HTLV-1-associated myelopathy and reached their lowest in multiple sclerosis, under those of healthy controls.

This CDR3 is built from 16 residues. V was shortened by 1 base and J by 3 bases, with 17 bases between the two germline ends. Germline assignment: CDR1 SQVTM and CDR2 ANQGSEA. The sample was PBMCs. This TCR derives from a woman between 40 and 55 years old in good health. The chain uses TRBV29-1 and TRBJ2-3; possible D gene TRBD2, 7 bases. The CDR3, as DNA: TGCAGCGTTGAAGCGGGGGGCCTACCCCGAACAGATACGCAGTATTTT. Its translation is CSVEAGGLPRTDTQYF.